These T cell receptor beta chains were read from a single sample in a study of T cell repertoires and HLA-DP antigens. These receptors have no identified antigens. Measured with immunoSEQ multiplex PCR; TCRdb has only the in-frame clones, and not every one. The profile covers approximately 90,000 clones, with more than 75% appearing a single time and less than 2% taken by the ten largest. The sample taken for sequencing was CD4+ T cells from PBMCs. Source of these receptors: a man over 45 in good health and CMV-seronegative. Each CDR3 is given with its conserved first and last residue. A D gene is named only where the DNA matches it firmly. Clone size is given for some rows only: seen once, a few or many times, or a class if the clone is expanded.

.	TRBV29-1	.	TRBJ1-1	CSVEDLQPGNTEAFF	TGCAGCGTTGAAGATCTCCAGCCGGGGAACACTGAAGCTTTCTTT
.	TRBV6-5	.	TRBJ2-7	CASSYSYLYEQYF	TGTGCCAGCAGTTACTCGTATCTCTACGAGCAGTACTTC
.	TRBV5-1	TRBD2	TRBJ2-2	CASSLRGGNTGELFF	TGCGCCAGCAGCTTGCGGGGGGGAAACACCGGGGAGCTGTTTTTT
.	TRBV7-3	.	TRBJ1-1	CASSLAGPNTEAFF	TGTGCCAGCAGCTTAGCGGGGCCGAACACTGAAGCTTTCTTT
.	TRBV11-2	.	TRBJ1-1	CASNSGYTEAFF	TGTGCCAGCAACTCGGGGTACACTGAAGCTTTCTTT
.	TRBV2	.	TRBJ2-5	CASRGGLLTQETQYF	TGTGCCAGCAGGGGGGGCCTCCTGACTCAAGAGACCCAGTACTTC
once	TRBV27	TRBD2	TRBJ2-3	CASSFIAGGIDTQYF	TGTGCCAGCAGTTTCATAGCGGGGGGAATAGATACGCAGTATTTT
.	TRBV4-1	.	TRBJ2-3	CASSSTPATQYF	TGCGCCAGCAGTTCCACTCCCGCTACGCAGTATTTT
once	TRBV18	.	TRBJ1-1	CASSPGRLNTEAFF	TGTGCCAGCTCACCCGGACGGTTGAACACTGAAGCTTTCTTT
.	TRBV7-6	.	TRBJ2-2	CASSVGPGTLNTGELFF	TGTGCCAGCAGCGTCGGACCCGGGACACTTAACACCGGGGAGCTGTTTTTT
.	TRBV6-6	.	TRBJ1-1	CASSQGINTEAFF	TGTGCCAGCAGCCAGGGTATCAACACTGAAGCTTTCTTT
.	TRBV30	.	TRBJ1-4	CAWSPGHQGSEKLFF	TGTGCCTGGAGTCCCGGGCATCAAGGGAGTGAAAAACTGTTTTTT
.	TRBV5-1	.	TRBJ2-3	CASSDGTSTDTQYF	TGCGCCAGCAGCGACGGCACAAGCACAGATACGCAGTATTTT
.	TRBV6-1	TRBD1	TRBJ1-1	CAGSSSGTGGTEAFF	TGTGCCGGCAGTAGCTCCGGGACAGGGGGCACTGAAGCTTTCTTT